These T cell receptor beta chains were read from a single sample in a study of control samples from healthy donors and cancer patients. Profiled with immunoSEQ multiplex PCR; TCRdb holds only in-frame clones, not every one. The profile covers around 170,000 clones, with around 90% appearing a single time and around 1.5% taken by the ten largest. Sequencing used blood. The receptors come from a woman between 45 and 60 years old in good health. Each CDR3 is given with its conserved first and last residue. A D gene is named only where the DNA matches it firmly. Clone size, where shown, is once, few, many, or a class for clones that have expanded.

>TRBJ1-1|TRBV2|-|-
CASRGTNTEAFF
TGTGCCAGCAGGGGCACGAACACTGAAGCTTTCTTT
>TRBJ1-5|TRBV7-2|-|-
CASSLTVDQPQHF
TGTGCCAGCAGCTTAACGGTGGATCAGCCCCAGCATTTT
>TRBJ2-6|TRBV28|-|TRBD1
CASSPGQGSNGANVLTF
TGTGCCAGCAGTCCGGGACAGGGTTCAAACGGGGCCAACGTCCTGACTTTC
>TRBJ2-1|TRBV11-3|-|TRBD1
CASSLGGQGYEQFF
TGTGCCAGCAGCTTAGGAGGACAGGGTTATGAGCAGTTCTTC
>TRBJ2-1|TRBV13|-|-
CASSDLGQNEQFF
TGTGCCAGCAGCGACCTAGGACAGAATGAGCAGTTCTTC
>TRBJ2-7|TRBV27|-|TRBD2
CASSSPGGSSYEQYF
TGTGCCAGCAGTTCTCCCGGGGGGAGCTCCTACGAGCAGTACTTC
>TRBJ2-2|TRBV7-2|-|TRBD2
CASSLVLAGGTGELFF
TGTGCCAGCAGCTTAGTCCTAGCGGGAGGCACCGGGGAGCTGTTTTTT
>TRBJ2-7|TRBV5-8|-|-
CASSHKIYEQYF
TGTGCCAGCAGCCATAAAATCTACGAGCAGTACTTC
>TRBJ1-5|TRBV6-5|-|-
CASSLRQNQPQHF
TGTGCCAGCAGTCTAAGGCAGAATCAGCCCCAGCATTTT
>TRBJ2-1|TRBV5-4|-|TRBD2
CASSLGREVVVEQFF
TGTGCCAGCAGCTTGGGTCGGGAGGTAGTCGTTGAGCAGTTCTTC
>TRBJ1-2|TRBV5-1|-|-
CASSWAGADYGYTF
TGCGCCAGCAGCTGGGCAGGCGCAGACTATGGCTACACCTTC
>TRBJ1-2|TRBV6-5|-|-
CASIPGGTPLGYTF
TGTGCCAGCATTCCTGGGGGGACACCGCTCGGCTACACCTTC
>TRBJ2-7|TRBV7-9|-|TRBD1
CAILVGQGGYEQYF
TGTGCCATCCTCGTCGGACAGGGGGGATACGAGCAGTACTTC
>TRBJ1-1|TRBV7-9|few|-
CASSPASEAFF
TGTGCCAGCAGCCCGGCGTCTGAAGCTTTCTTT
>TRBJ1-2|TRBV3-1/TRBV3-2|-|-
CASSPGRGNYGYTF
TGTGCCAGCAGCCCGGGGAGGGGGAACTATGGCTACACCTTC
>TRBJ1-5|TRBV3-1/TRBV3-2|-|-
CASSQDRGQPQHF
TGTGCCAGCAGCCAAGATCGTGGTCAGCCCCAGCATTTT
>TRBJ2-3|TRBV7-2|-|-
CASSLGRQPGTDTQYF
TGTGCCAGCAGCTTAGGGCGGCAGCCCGGCACAGATACGCAGTATTTT
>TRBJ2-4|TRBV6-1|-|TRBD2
CASSEPGLSDIQYF
TGTGCCAGCAGTGAACCGGGACTATCCGACATTCAGTACTTC
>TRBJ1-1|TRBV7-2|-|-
CASSYGTLEAFF
TGTGCCAGCAGCTACGGGACTCTTGAAGCTTTCTTT
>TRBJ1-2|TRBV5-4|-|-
CASSPSLHDSNYGYTF
TGTGCCAGCAGCCCAAGCCTTCACGACAGCAACTATGGCTACACCTTC
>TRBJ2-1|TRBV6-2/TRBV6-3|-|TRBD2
CASSYSAGGPNNEQFF
TGTGCCAGCAGTTACTCGGCGGGAGGGCCGAACAATGAGCAGTTCTTC
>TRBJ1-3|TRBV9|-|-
CASSVSITGNTIYF
TGTGCCAGCAGCGTATCGATAACTGGAAACACCATATATTTT
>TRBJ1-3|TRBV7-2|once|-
CASSLVEGYSGNTIYF
TGTGCCAGCAGCTTAGTAGAAGGTTACTCCGGAAACACCATATATTTT
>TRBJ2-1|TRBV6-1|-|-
CASSEDGYNEQFF
TGTGCCAGCAGTGAAGACGGCTACAATGAGCAGTTCTTC
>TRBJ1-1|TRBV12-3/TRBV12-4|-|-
CASSLDTEAFF
TGTGCCAGCAGTTTAGACACTGAAGCTTTCTTT
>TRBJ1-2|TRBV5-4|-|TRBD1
CASSIPGGRSQGYTF
TGTGCCAGCAGCATTCCAGGGGGCCGTTCACAGGGCTACACCTTC
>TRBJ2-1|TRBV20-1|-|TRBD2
CRGLAGTEQFF
TGCAGGGGACTAGCGGGAACTGAGCAGTTCTTC
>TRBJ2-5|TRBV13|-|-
CASSQQGAGAYF
TGTGCCAGCAGCCAACAAGGGGCAGGGGCGTACTTC
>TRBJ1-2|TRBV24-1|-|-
CATSEGGQTLYGYTF
TGTGCCACCAGTGAAGGCGGGCAGACGCTCTATGGCTACACCTTC
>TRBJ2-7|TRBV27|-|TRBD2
CASSLYYLADYEQYF
TGTGCCAGCAGTTTATACTACCTAGCGGACTACGAGCAGTACTTC
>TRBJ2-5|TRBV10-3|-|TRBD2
CAISDSGGAGETQYF
TGTGCCATCAGTGATAGCGGGGGGGCCGGGGAGACCCAGTACTTC
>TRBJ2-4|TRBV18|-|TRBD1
CASSPPPQGDIQYF
TGTGCCAGCTCACCACCCCCCCAGGGGGACATTCAGTACTTC
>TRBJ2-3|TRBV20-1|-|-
CSAEPRVTQYF
TGCAGTGCAGAGCCCAGGGTTACGCAGTATTTT
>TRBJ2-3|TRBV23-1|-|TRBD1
CASSQPRTGMPDTQYF
TGCGCCAGCAGTCAGCCACGGACAGGGATGCCAGATACGCAGTATTTT
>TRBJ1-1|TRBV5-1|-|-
CASSLSNTEAFF
TGCGCCAGCAGCTTGTCGAACACTGAAGCTTTCTTT
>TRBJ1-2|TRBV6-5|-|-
CASRGRPNYGYTF
TGTGCCAGCAGAGGTCGGCCTAACTATGGCTACACCTTC
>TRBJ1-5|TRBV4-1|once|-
CASSQDYRAPGQPQHF
TGCGCCAGCAGCCAAGATTACAGGGCCCCAGGTCAGCCCCAGCATTTT
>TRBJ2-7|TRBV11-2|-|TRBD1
CASSLGIGGTGTYEQYF
TGTGCCAGCAGCTTAGGGATCGGGGGGACAGGGACGTACGAGCAGTACTTC
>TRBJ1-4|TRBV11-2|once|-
CASSLGPINEKLFF
TGTGCCAGCAGCCTCGGACCGATAAATGAAAAACTGTTTTTT
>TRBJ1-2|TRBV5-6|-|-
CASSLDPVRIYGYTF
TGTGCCAGCAGCTTGGACCCTGTGCGGATCTATGGCTACACCTTC
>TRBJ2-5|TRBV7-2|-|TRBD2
CASSLGLAGAQETQYF
TGTGCCAGCAGCTTGGGACTAGCGGGCGCCCAAGAGACCCAGTACTTC
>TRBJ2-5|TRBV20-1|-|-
CSAAPRETQYF
TGCAGTGCGGCACCACGAGAGACCCAGTACTTC